This entry features one T cell receptor beta chain sequence. Antigen specificity is unknown. This CDR3 region has 15 residues. Germline assignment: CDR1 SGHRS and CDR2 YFSETQ. The V and J ends lost 1 base and 0 bases respectively, with 8 bases between them. The entry originates in a study of OX40 agonist ivuxolimab in advanced cancers. Study-level findings and limits: Low clonal expansion, among the lowest seen, marked partial responders at 0.1-3.0 mg/kg.

The data were produced by immunoSEQ multiplex PCR, yet TCRdb's version contains in-frame clones alone and is incomplete. The sample has some 44,000 clones, around 85% seen once. The sequence derives from an adult with an advanced solid tumor such as melanoma, head and neck, liver or kidney cancer. The V gene is TRBV5-1, the J gene TRBJ2-1; maybe TRBD1 (5 bases). The source was CD4+ or CD8+ T cells sorted from blood, collected in a trial of the OX40 agonist ivuxolimab. CDR3: CASSLIQDSYNEQFF. The CDR3, as DNA: TGCGCCAGCAGCTTGATACAGGACTCCTACAATGAGCAGTTCTTC.